This T cell receptor (beta chain) was captured by sequencing in a study of cytomegalovirus exposure and HLA in healthy donors. Germline-derived CDR1 and CDR2 are ENHRY and SYGVKD. The CDR3 contains 14 residues. Amplification used 60 Vbeta primers and 13 Jbeta primers. The repertoire was sequenced with immunoSEQ multiplex PCR; TCRdb's copy has only in-frame clones and lacks some. The sample lists around 110,000 clones, roughly 82% occurring once. This clone has just a few counts. Its antigen is still unknown. Regarding the study as a whole: In terms of immune exposure information, only CMV serostatus was available.

The chain employs TRBV10-3 and TRBJ2-7; the D is unclear. The sample taken for sequencing was PBMCs. The origin of this receptor is a man aged 25-45 years in good health and CMV-seropositive. CDR3 sequence (DNA): TGTGCTTTTTTCAAGCAGAAGGCGGCATACGAGCAGTACTTC. It encodes CAFFKQKAAYEQYF.